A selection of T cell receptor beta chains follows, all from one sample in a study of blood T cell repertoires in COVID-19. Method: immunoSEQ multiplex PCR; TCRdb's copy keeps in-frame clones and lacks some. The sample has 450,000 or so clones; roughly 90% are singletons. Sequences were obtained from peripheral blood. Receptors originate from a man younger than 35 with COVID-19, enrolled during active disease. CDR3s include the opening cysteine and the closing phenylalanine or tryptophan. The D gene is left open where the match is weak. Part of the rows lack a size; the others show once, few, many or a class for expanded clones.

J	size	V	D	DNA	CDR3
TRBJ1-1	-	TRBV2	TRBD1	TGTGCCAGCAGACCCGGGACAGGGAAAAGCACTGAAGCTTTCTTT	CASRPGTGKSTEAFF
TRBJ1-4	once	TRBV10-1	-	TGCGCCAGCAGTGAGTCCGGCAGGGCAACTAATGAAAAACTGTTTTTT	CASSESGRATNEKLFF
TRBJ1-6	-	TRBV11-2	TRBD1	TGTGCCAGCAGCTTAGATTATGGGGCAGGGGGTTACTCACCCCTCCACTTT	CASSLDYGAGGYSPLHF
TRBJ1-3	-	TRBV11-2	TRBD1	TGTGCCAGCAGCGAACAGGGGGGTGGAAACACCATATATTTT	CASSEQGGGNTIYF
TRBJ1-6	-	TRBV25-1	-	TGTGCCAGCAGTGACAGGGGTGCCGGGCCTACCTATAATTCACCCCTCCACTTT	CASSDRGAGPTYNSPLHF
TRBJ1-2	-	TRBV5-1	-	TGCGCCAGCAGCCCCATGCCGCGGGTGGACTATGGCTACACCTTC	CASSPMPRVDYGYTF
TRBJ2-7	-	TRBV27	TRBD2	TGTGCCAGCAGGGGACTAGCAGTTGAGCAGTACTTC	CASRGLAVEQYF
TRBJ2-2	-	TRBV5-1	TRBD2	TGCGCCAGCAGCTTGTACCCTAGCGGGGACCCAAGCGGGGAGCTGTTTTTT	CASSLYPSGDPSGELFF
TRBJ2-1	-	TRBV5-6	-	TGTGCCAGCAGCTCATCAGGTGAGCAGTTCTTC	CASSSSGEQFF
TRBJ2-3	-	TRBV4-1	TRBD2	TGCGCCAGCAGCCTCCGGAGCGGGAGGGCCCCTCCTAGCACAGATACGCAGTATTTT	CASSLRSGRAPPSTDTQYF
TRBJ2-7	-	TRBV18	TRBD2	TGTGCCAGCTCACCACCGACAGCGGGAGAGTCCTACGAGCAGTACTTC	CASSPPTAGESYEQYF
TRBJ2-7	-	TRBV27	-	TGTGCCAGCAGCCCCATCAGTTCCGCCTCCTACGAGCAGTACTTC	CASSPISSASYEQYF
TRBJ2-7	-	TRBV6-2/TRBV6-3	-	TGTGCCAGCAGTTACTCGACATACGAGCAGTACTTC	CASSYSTYEQYF
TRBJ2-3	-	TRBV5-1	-	TGCGCCAGCAGCTTGAGCGGACGGAGCACAGATACGCAGTATTTT	CASSLSGRSTDTQYF
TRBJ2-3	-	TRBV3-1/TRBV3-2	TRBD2	TGTGCCAGCAGCCACTCCGGGACTAGAGTGTTTACGCAGTATTTT	CASSHSGTRVFTQYF
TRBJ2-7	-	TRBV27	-	TGTGCCAGCAGTTTTACCCCCGGGGTTTCCTCCAACGAGCAGTACTTC	CASSFTPGVSSNEQYF
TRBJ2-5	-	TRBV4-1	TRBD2	TGCGCCAGCAGCCAAGGAATAGCGGGAGAATTTGAGACCCAGTACTTC	CASSQGIAGEFETQYF
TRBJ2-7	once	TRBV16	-	TGTGCCAGCAGCCAAATCTCGCAGTGGCAGGGCCACGAGCAGTACTTC	CASSQISQWQGHEQYF
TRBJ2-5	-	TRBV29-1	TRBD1	TGCAGCGTTTACCCCGGGACAGGGGGACAAGAGACCCAGTACTTC	CSVYPGTGGQETQYF
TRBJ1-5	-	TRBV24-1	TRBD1	TGTGCCACCAGTGGGACAGGGAGTCAGCCCCAGCATTTT	CATSGTGSQPQHF
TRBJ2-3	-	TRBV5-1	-	TGCGCCAGCAGCTTGTGGGGCTCTAGCACAGATACGCAGTATTTT	CASSLWGSSTDTQYF
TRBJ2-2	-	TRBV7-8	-	TGTGCCAGCAGCCCCGGGCCCATCGGAGGGTACACCGGGGAGCTGTTTTTT	CASSPGPIGGYTGELFF
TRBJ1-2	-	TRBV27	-	TGTGCCACCCTCTTCCTCGGTGGCTACACCTTC	CATLFLGGYTF
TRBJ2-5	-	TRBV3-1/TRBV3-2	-	TGTGCCAGCAGCCCAGTCACAGGGTCTGGGACCCAGTACTTC	CASSPVTGSGTQYF
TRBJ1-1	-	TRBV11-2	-	TGTGCCAGCAGCCCCCCCTACTACACTGAAGCTTTCTTT	CASSPPYYTEAFF
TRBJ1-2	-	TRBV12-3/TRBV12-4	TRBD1	TGTGCCAGCACTGGACAGGGAAACTATGGCTACACCTTC	CASTGQGNYGYTF
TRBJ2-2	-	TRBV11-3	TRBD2	TGTGCCAGCAGCCTCCGGCGGAATAGCGGGAGTACCGGGGAGCTGTTTTTT	CASSLRRNSGSTGELFF
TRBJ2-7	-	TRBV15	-	TGTGCCACCAGCAGAGATCTTGCCGGGAGCGAGCAGTACTTC	CATSRDLAGSEQYF
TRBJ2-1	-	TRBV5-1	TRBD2	TGCGCCAGCAGCTTGAGGTATGGGACTAGCGGAGGATACAATGAGCAGTTCTTC	CASSLRYGTSGGYNEQFF
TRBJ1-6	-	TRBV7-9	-	TGTGCCAGCAGCCCGTCGGTGCGGAATTCACCCCTCCACTTT	CASSPSVRNSPLHF
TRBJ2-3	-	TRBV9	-	TGTGCCAGCAGCGTGACTCAGTACACAGATACGCAGTATTTT	CASSVTQYTDTQYF
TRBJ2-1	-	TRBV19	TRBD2	TGTGCCAGTAGTGCCCGACTAGCGGGTACATACAATGAGCAGTTCTTC	CASSARLAGTYNEQFF
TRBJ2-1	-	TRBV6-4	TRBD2	TGTGCCAGCAGTAAACTAGCGGGGGGGTACAATGAGCAGTTCTTC	CASSKLAGGYNEQFF
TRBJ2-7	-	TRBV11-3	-	TGTGCCAGCAGCACGGGGACTCGCGGCAAGCAGTACTTC	CASSTGTRGKQYF
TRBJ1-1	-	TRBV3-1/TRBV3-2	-	TGTGCCAGCAGCCAGGGGCGATGGGCTGAAGCTTTCTTT	CASSQGRWAEAFF
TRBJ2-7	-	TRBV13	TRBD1	TGTGCCAGCAGCTTCCAGGGGGCGGGTGAGCAGTACTTC	CASSFQGAGEQYF
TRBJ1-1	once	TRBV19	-	TGTGCCAGTAGTATGCAGGGCAACACTGAAGCTTTCTTT	CASSMQGNTEAFF
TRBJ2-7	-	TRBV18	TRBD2	TGTGCCAGCTCGCCAAACAGCGGGGGATGGCAGTACTTC	CASSPNSGGWQYF
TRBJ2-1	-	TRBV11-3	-	TGTGCCAGCAGCCCCCCAATGGGGACATCGGATTGGAATGAGCAGTTCTTC	CASSPPMGTSDWNEQFF
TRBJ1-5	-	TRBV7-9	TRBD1	TGTGCCAGCAGCCTGGGACAGGGGAATCAGCCCCAGCATTTT	CASSLGQGNQPQHF
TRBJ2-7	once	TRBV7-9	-	TGTGCCAGCAGCTTCGGATTAGCTCCCTCATACGAGCAGTACTTC	CASSFGLAPSYEQYF
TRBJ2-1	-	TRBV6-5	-	TGTGCCAGCAGTCACTCCTACAATGAGCAGTTCTTC	CASSHSYNEQFF
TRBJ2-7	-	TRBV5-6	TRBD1	TGTGCCAGCAGCTGGGGACAGGGATCCTACGAGCAGTACTTC	CASSWGQGSYEQYF
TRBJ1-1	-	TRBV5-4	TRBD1	TGTGCCAGCAGCCTAATCGACAGGGTGAACACTGAAGCTTTCTTT	CASSLIDRVNTEAFF
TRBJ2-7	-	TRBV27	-	TGTGCCAGCAGTGGTACTCGAGGGTTCGAGCAGTACTTC	CASSGTRGFEQYF
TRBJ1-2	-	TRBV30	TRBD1	TGTGCCTGGAGTCAGGGGACAGCCGCCGGATATGGCTACACCTTC	CAWSQGTAAGYGYTF
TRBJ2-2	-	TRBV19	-	TGTGCCAGTAGTCCTCAGCTTCGGACTGGCGGGGAGCTGTTTTTT	CASSPQLRTGGELFF
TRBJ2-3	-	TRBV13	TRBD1	TGTGCCAGCAGCTCCGAGGGGGCTAGCTCGGATACGCAGTATTTT	CASSSEGASSDTQYF
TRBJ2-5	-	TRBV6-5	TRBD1	TGTGCCAGCAGCTCCGACAGGGGACACGGGGAGACCCAGTACTTC	CASSSDRGHGETQYF
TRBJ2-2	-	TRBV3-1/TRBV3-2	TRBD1	TGTGCCAGCAGCCCGGTGTTTGACAGGGTAATATGGAACACCGGGGAGCTGTTTTTT	CASSPVFDRVIWNTGELFF
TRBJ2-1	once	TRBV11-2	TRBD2	TGTGCCAGCAGCTTAGGACTAGCCCCGGGCAGTGAGCAGTTCTTC	CASSLGLAPGSEQFF
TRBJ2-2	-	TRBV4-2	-	TGTGCCAGCAGCCAAGTCGCGGGAAACACCGGGGAGCTGTTTTTT	CASSQVAGNTGELFF
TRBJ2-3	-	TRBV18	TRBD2	TGTGCCAGCTCGCGTGGACTAGCGGGACCGGATACGCAGTATTTT	CASSRGLAGPDTQYF
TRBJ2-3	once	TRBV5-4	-	TGTGCCAGCAGCAGCGCGACTACCGGCACAGATACGCAGTATTTT	CASSSATTGTDTQYF
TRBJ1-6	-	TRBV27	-	TGTGCCAGCAGTCTCATACGGCCGGGCCGGGAATCACCCCTCCACTTT	CASSLIRPGRESPLHF
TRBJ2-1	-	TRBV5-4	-	TGTGCCAGCAGCATAACCTACAATGAGCAGTTCTTC	CASSITYNEQFF
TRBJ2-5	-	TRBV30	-	TGTGCCTGGAGTGTACCCCAGGAGGTGTCAGAGACCCAGTACTTC	CAWSVPQEVSETQYF
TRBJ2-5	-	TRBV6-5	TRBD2	TGTGCCAGCAACCGTGGAGCGGGAGGGCAAGAGACCCAGTACTTC	CASNRGAGGQETQYF